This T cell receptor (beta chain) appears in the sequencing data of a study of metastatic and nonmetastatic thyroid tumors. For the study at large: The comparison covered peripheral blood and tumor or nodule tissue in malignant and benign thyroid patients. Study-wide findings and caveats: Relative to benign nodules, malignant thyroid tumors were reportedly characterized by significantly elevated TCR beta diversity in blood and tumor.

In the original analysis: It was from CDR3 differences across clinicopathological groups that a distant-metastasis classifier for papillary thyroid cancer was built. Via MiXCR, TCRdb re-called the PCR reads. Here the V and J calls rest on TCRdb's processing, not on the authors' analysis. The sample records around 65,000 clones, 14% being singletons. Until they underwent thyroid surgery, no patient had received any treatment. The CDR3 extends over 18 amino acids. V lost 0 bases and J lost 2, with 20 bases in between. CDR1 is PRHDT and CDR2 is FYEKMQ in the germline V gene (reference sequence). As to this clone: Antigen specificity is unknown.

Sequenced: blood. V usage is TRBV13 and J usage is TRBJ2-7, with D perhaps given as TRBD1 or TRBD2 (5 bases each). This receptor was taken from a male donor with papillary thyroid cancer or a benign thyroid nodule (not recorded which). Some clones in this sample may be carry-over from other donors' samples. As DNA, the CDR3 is TGTGCCAGCAGCTTAGGGGGGGTCTCCTACTGGGGTCCCTACGAGCAGTACTTC. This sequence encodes CASSLGGVSYWGPYEQYF.